This TCR beta chain was profiled in a study of blood T cell repertoires in COVID-19. The overall study: COVID-19 samples, acute and convalescent, were from the United States, Italy and Spain. The analysed material was cDNA or gDNA that came from T cells, B-cell-depleted T cells, or PBMCs.

Original data processing: Counts of nucleated cells, estimated from reference gene primer amplification, were obtained. Here immunoSEQ multiplex PCR was the method, and the copy in TCRdb shows in-frame clones only, minus some. V and J calls and clone size are as listed in that table; D and trimming were resolved from the DNA. The sample yields under 60,000 clones, about 84% seen once. CDR1 is MNHEY, CDR2 SVGAGI, per germline. Between the trimmed V and J ends, which lost 0 bases and 4 bases, there was a span of 9 bases. The CDR3 covers 14 residues. Specimen: peripheral blood. This sequence joins TRBV6-5 and TRBJ1-1; D is undetermined. The receptor's source is a man aged 55 to 70 with acute or convalescent COVID-19. CDR3 loop: CASSYSVGGTEAFF. The CDR3 DNA reads as TGTGCCAGCAGTTACTCGGTTGGCGGCACTGAAGCTTTCTTT.